Listed here are 29 T cell receptor beta chains from one sample, sequenced in a study of T-cell memory formation after mild COVID-19. In TCRdb, the 5' RACE reads were re-called with MiXCR into one record per CDR3 protein. The profile shows fewer than 650,000 distinct CDR3 sequences, roughly a fifth of them singletons. The sample comprised PBMCs or a T cell subset sorted from them (not recorded which). These receptors all stem from an adult woman who had mild COVID-19 (a few samples of this study predate the infection). Cell type and time point are not known.

This clonotype was detected a few times. This chain links TRBV7-9 with TRBJ2-1; D gene uncertain. CDR1 and CDR2 from the germline V gene are SEHNR and FQNEAQ (reference sequence). The V gene lost 2 bases and the J gene lost 0 bases, with 17 bases spanning the gap. The CDR3 runs 18 residues. The DNA for the CDR3 is TGTGCCAGCAGCTTAAGTCTCCTTGAAGCTAGCTCCTACAATGAGCAGTTCTTC. Translating it yields CASSLSLLEASSYNEQFF.

The chain links TRBV2 to TRBJ2-7; D is ambiguous. CDR3 size: 11 residues. Trimming removed 2 bases at V and 6 bases at J, with 5 bases between. Germline values: CDR1 SNHLY, CDR2 FYNNEI. DNA for the CDR3: TGTGCCAGCAGTGAAAGGGTCGAGCAGTACTTC. Amino acid sequence: CASSERVEQYF. The variable domain in full, with the rest retrieved from reference TRBV2 and TRBJ2-7, is EPEVTQTPSHQVTQMGQEVILRCVPISNHLYFYWYRQILGQKVEFLVSFYNNEISEKSEIFDDQFSVERPDGSNFTLKIRSTKLEDSAMYFCASSERVEQYFGPGTRLTVT.

This clonotype appeared many times. The V and J genes are TRBV7-8 and TRBJ1-2; 8 positions match TRBD1. In germline, CDR1 is SGHVS, CDR2 FQNEAQ. The V gene end was trimmed by 5 bases and the J gene end by 8 bases; junction bases not matched to a gene: 7. The CDR3 runs to 13 residues. The DNA of the CDR3 is TGTGCCAGCAGCCCGAGGACAGGGATCGGCTACACCTTC. Translation: CASSPRTGIGYTF. The whole variable domain, filled in from reference TRBV7-8 and TRBJ1-2, reads GAGVSQSPRYKVAKRGQDVALRCDPISGHVSLFWYQQALGQGPEFLTYFQNEAQLDKSGLPSDRFFAERPEGSVSTLKIQRTQQEDSAVYLCASSPRTGIGYTFGSGTRLTVV.

This clonotype was found a few times. The rearrangement links TRBV20-1 to TRBJ1-1, with D perhaps matching TRBD1 (5 bases). Trimming removed 4 bases at V and 0 bases at J, with 15 bases between. The CDR3 covers 15 residues. The V gene's germline CDR1 is DFQATT and CDR2 SNEGSKA (reference sequence). The CDR3 spells CSATVRDLMNTEAFF. CDR3 DNA sequence: TGCAGTGCTACGGTCCGGGACCTAATGAACACTGAAGCTTTCTTT.

This sequence joins TRBV20-1 and TRBJ2-5; 7 bases are a match to TRBD1. The germline CDR1 and CDR2 sequences are DFQATT and SNEGSKA (reference sequence). The CDR3 is 13 residues long. Germline trimming cut 6 bases from V and 1 base from J; bases unmatched to any gene: 5. This CDR3 reads CSADHRGQETQYF. The CDR3, as DNA: TGCAGTGCCGATCACAGGGGCCAAGAGACCCAGTACTTC.

This chain connects TRBV6-2 or TRBV6-3 to TRBJ2-1; 16 bases line up with TRBD2. Germline values: CDR1 MNHEY, CDR2 SVGEGT. The CDR3 is 15 amino acids. V shed 5 bases and J 9 bases; nucleotides not matched to a gene: 4. CDR3 sequence (DNA): TGTGCCAGCAGTCCCGGGACTAGCGGGAGGGTTGAGCAGTTCTTC. Its protein product is CASSPGTSGRVEQFF.

This chain connects TRBV2 to TRBJ1-5; TRBD1 is a possible D gene (5 bases). CDR3 size: 13 residues. CDR1 is SNHLY and CDR2 is FYNNEI in the germline V gene. Between the trimmed V and J ends, which lost 11 bases and 0 bases, there was a span of 11 bases. CDR3 region: CAGGTNSNQPQHF. DNA for the CDR3: TGTGCCGGGGGGACGAATAGCAATCAGCCCCAGCATTTT. Drawing the rest from reference TRBV2 and TRBJ1-5, the complete variable domain is EPEVTQTPSHQVTQMGQEVILRCVPISNHLYFYWYRQILGQKVEFLVSFYNNEISEKSEIFDDQFSVERPDGSNFTLKIRSTKLEDSAMYFCAGGTNSNQPQHFGDGTRLSIL.

This clonotype appeared a few times. The chain has TRBV5-5 and TRBJ2-7; the D is unclear. Germline loops: CDR1 SGHKS, CDR2 YYEKEE (reference sequence). The length of the CDR3 is 12 residues. Trimming removed 0 bases at V and 5 bases at J, with 6 bases between. CDR3: CASSLDEHEQYF. Written as DNA, the CDR3 is TGTGCCAGCAGCTTGGACGAGCACGAGCAGTACTTC. Complete variable domain (other parts from reference TRBV5-5 and TRBJ2-7): DAGVTQSPTHLIKTRGQQVTLRCSPISGHKSVSWYQQVLGQGPQFIFQYYEKEERGRGNFPDRFSARQFPNYSSELNVNALLLGDSALYLCASSLDEHEQYFGPGTRLTVT.

A few counts support this clonotype. The chain links TRBV24-1 to TRBJ2-1; TRBD2 is a possible D gene (6 bases). The V and J ends lost 3 bases and 8 bases respectively, with 22 bases between them. This CDR3 contains 17 residues. Germline values: CDR1 KGHDR, CDR2 SFDVKD. The CDR3 DNA reads as TGTGCCACCAGTGATACCCGGCGGGGCCGCAACGGGGATGAGCAGTTCTTC. Residues: CATSDTRRGRNGDEQFF.

Only a few counts were recorded for this clonotype. The rearrangement links TRBV6-1 to TRBJ2-1; 8 positions agree with TRBD1. The CDR3 runs to 15 residues. Unmatched junction bases numbered 6, after V lost 3 bases and J lost 5 bases. Germline CDR1 is MNHNS and CDR2 is SASEGT. The CDR3 spells CASSDRQGANNEQFF. Written as DNA, the CDR3 is TGTGCCAGCAGTGACCGGCAGGGGGCCAACAATGAGCAGTTCTTC.

The CDR3, as DNA: TGCGCCAGTCGGACTAGCGGGGGGAATGAGCAGTTCTTC. This codes for CASRTSGGNEQFF. The rearrangement joins TRBV5-1 to TRBJ2-1; 14 bases agree with TRBD2. CDR3 length: 13 amino acids. V was pared by 8 bases and J by 7 bases, with 2 bases of the junction left unmatched. Germline V gene lookup returns CDR1 SGHRS and CDR2 YFSETQ.

The chain links TRBV6-5 to TRBJ1-1, with 7 bases lining up with TRBD1. Per the germline V gene, CDR1 is MNHEY and CDR2 is SVGAGI. The CDR3 spans 13 residues. V shed 6 bases and J 4 bases; nucleotides not matched to a gene: 5. In DNA, the CDR3 is TGTGCCAGCAGAGAACAGGGGAGCACTGAAGCTTTCTTT. Translation gives CASREQGSTEAFF.

This chain joins TRBV20-1 and TRBJ1-1; 9 bases map to TRBD1. In germline, CDR1 is DFQATT, CDR2 SNEGSKA (reference sequence). J gave up 4 bases and V 6 bases, and 9 bases lay outside the gene matches. The CDR3 contains 14 residues. The CDR3 coding sequence is TGCAGTGCCGTGGGACAGGGATGGGGCACTGAAGCTTTCTTT. Its protein is CSAVGQGWGTEAFF.

This clonotype turned up a few times. The chain is built from TRBV5-4 and TRBJ1-4; possible D gene TRBD1, 5 bases. The germline V and J ends were trimmed by 5 bases and 5 bases, with 19 bases remaining between them. The CDR3 totals 16 residues. Germline lookup yields CDR1 SGHNT and CDR2 YYREEE (reference sequence). The CDR3 DNA follows: TGTGCCAGCAGTACACCGGGCCCAGGGCAAAATGAAAAACTGTTTTTT. Protein sequence: CASSTPGPGQNEKLFF.

This clonotype was observed a handful of times. V gene TRBV7-3 combines with J gene TRBJ2-1, with a weak D call TRBD2 (6 bases). The CDR3 is 15 residues long. The V end lost 2 bases, the J end lost 3 bases, and 11 bases lay between the germline ends. The germline V gene encodes CDR1 SGHTA and CDR2 FQGTGA. The CDR3 nucleotides are TGTGCCAGCAGCTTATATGGAGGGGACTACAATGAGCAGTTCTTC. It encodes CASSLYGGDYNEQFF. Full variable domain (rest looked up from reference TRBV7-3 and TRBJ2-1): GAGVSQTPSNKVTEKGKYVELRCDPISGHTALYWYRQSLGQGPEFLIYFQGTGAADDSGLPNDRFFAVRPEGSVSTLKIQRTERGDSAVYLCASSLYGGDYNEQFFGPGTRLTVL.

V and J are TRBV5-8 and TRBJ2-7; D is possibly TRBD2 (5 bases). Between the trimmed V and J ends, which lost 3 bases and 5 bases, there was a span of 12 bases. This CDR3 has 13 amino acids. Germline-derived CDR1 and CDR2 are SGHTS and YDEGEE. The CDR3 nucleotides are TGTGCCAGCAGCTCCATCGGACTGAACGAGCAGTACTTC. Protein product: CASSSIGLNEQYF.

This chain uses TRBV20-1 with TRBJ2-7; D not certain. V was trimmed by 5 bases and J by 2 bases, leaving 19 bases between them. The germline CDR1 and CDR2 sequences are DFQATT and SNEGSKA (reference sequence). The CDR3 runs 15 residues. The CDR3 bases are TGCAGTGCTCCCCCGTCCGGGCTAGGGCCCTACGAGCAGTACTTC. Translated, it gives CSAPPSGLGPYEQYF.

A few counts support this clonotype. J is TRBJ1-1 and V is TRBV19, with a tentative D call TRBD1 (6 bases). The CDR3 consists of 14 residues. The V gene's germline CDR1 is LNHDA and CDR2 SQIVND (reference sequence). The V gene lost 3 bases and the J gene lost 4 bases, with 12 bases spanning the gap. CDR3 DNA sequence: TGTGCCAGTAGTATTGGGGGCGCGGGCACTGAAGCTTTCTTT. Its translation: CASSIGGAGTEAFF.

This clonotype was seen a handful of times. The chain is built from TRBV24-1 and TRBJ2-2; D call uncertain. V shed 1 base and J shed 6 bases, with 11 bases lying between them. The CDR3 has 15 residues. Germline CDR1 and CDR2: KGHDR and SFDVKD. The CDR3: CATSDLLSRPGELFF. The CDR3 nucleotides are TGTGCCACCAGTGATTTACTGTCCAGACCCGGGGAGCTGTTTTTT.

CDR3 sequence: CASSPSRAMEAFF. The CDR3 DNA reads TGTGCCAGCAGCCCAAGCAGGGCCATGGAAGCTTTCTTT. J is TRBJ1-1 and V is TRBV7-9, with a tentative D call TRBD1 (5 bases). Trimming shortened V by 5 bases and J by 8 bases, and 15 bases separated the two germline ends. The CDR3 contains 13 residues. Germline CDR1 and CDR2: SEHNR and FQNEAQ (reference sequence).

This clonotype has more than one count but fewer than ten. V usage is TRBV7-9 and J usage is TRBJ2-1; TRBD2 agrees at 10 bases. Germline V gene data show CDR1 as SEHNR and CDR2 as FQNEAQ (reference sequence). The J segment lost 10 bases and the V segment lost 6 bases, leaving 15 bases of the junction unmatched. CDR3 length: 16 residues. For the CDR3, the DNA is TGTGCCAGCAGTTATTTTCTAGCGGGGGCAGAAGGAGAGCAGTTCTTC. Translation gives CASSYFLAGAEGEQFF.

CDR3 nucleotides: TGTGCCAGCAGTTTGCAACAGGGGACTCTTGGGACCCAGTACTTC. As protein: CASSLQQGTLGTQYF. The chain has TRBV12-3 or TRBV12-4 and TRBJ2-5, with D maybe TRBD1 (7 bases). There are 15 residues in the CDR3. V lost 3 bases to trimming and J lost 7 bases, with 18 bases between them.

This clonotype was counted ten times or more. CDR3 sequence: CASSFPQGAVRADTQYF. The CDR3 region has the DNA TGTGCCAGCAGCTTCCCCCAGGGGGCGGTGAGGGCAGATACGCAGTATTTT. The gene calls are TRBV7-2 and TRBJ2-3; 8 bases are shared with TRBD1. The CDR3 is made up of 17 amino acids. The germline V gene encodes CDR1 SGHTA and CDR2 FQGNSA. The V segment lost 3 bases and the J segment 4 bases; nucleotides outside the gene matches: 12.

The chain recombines TRBV4-1 with TRBJ2-2, with TRBD2 matching over 15 bases. The CDR3 runs 15 residues. V dropped 7 bases and J dropped 7; count of bases not matched to a gene: 4. Germline CDR1 reads MGHRA; CDR2 reads YSYEKL. The CDR3 loop is CASNGLAGGSGELFF. CDR3 DNA: TGCGCCAGCAACGGACTAGCGGGGGGGAGCGGGGAGCTGTTTTTT.

This clonotype was picked up a small number of times. The chain is built from TRBV12-3 or TRBV12-4 and TRBJ1-2, with a weak D call TRBD1 (5 bases). V shed 3 bases and J shed 5 bases, with 10 bases lying between them. The CDR3 covers 13 residues. CDR3 sequence: CASSLTAVYGYTF. The CDR3 bases are TGTGCCAGCAGTTTGACAGCTGTTTATGGCTACACCTTC.

This clonotype was seen more than once but under ten times. The chain combines TRBV7-9 with TRBJ2-5, with TRBD2 matching 11 bases. CDR1 and CDR2 (germline): SEHNR, FQNEAQ (reference sequence). The J segment lost 6 bases and the V segment lost 6 bases, leaving 9 bases of the junction unmatched. This CDR3 has 15 amino acids. CDR3 DNA sequence: TGTGCCAGCAGTCTTAGCGGGGGGGCCGTTAAGACCCAGTACTTC. The encoded protein is CASSLSGGAVKTQYF.

The chain combines TRBV27 with TRBJ2-1; 8 bases fit TRBD1. The germline gives CDR1 MNHEY, CDR2 SMNVEV (reference sequence). The CDR3 loop spans 14 amino acids. Losses at the gene ends were 6 bases for V and 9 bases for J; bases not matched to a gene: 10. This CDR3 reads CASRRQGSLSEQFF. CDR3 nucleotides: TGTGCCAGCAGACGACAGGGGAGTTTGTCTGAGCAGTTCTTC.

This chain uses TRBV6-5 with TRBJ1-1, with unresolved D. In germline, CDR1 is MNHEY, CDR2 SVGAGI. V was cut by 0 bases and J by 0 bases, with 8 bases left in between. This CDR3 has 15 residues. Here the CDR3 DNA reads TGTGCCAGCAGTTACTCGATTTTTATGAACACTGAAGCTTTCTTT. Its protein is CASSYSIFMNTEAFF.

The rearrangement links TRBV29-1 to TRBJ2-1, with D perhaps TRBD1 (5 bases). The germline V gene has CDR1 SQVTM and CDR2 ANQGSEA. The V end lost 3 bases, the J end lost 8 bases, and 11 bases lay between the germline ends. The CDR3 totals 12 residues. CDR3 sequence reads: CSVDRDRDEQFF. The CDR3 region has the DNA TGCAGCGTTGACAGGGATCGGGATGAGCAGTTCTTC.